This T cell receptor (beta chain) originates from a study of tissue T cells after allogeneic stem cell transplantation. The sample's time point: mouse harvest day 14 after allogeneic transplant. Tail vein injection delivered 10^7 T-cell-depleted bone marrow cells and 10^6 splenic CD5+ T cells. This mouse GVHD model was MHC-mismatched B6 to BALB/c, profiled day 7 or 14. This clone was counted between two and nine times. Genes here carry mouse names. The read terminates 1 residue ahead of where the CDR3 ends, so the germline J gene completes it. TCRbeta CDR3 was sequenced at survey depth with template counts. Generated by immunoSEQ multiplex PCR, the TCRdb table keeps only in-frame clones and is missing some. The sample yields roughly 5,000 clones, 40% to 60% seen once. Germline values: CDR1 GKSSPN, CDR2 SITVG. CDR3 length: 12 amino acids. V dropped 2 bases and J dropped 3 bases, with 8 bases sitting between them.

This clonotype was obtained from a female BALB/c mouse given C57BL/6 T cells with graft-versus-host disease after an allogeneic hematopoietic cell transplant. The genes are TRBV31 and TRBJ2-7; no clear D. Sequencing was carried out using gut tissue. This chain's CDR3 is CAWSTPHYEQYF. CDR3 DNA, as far as it was read: TGTGCCTGGAGTACCCCCCACTATGAACAGTAC.